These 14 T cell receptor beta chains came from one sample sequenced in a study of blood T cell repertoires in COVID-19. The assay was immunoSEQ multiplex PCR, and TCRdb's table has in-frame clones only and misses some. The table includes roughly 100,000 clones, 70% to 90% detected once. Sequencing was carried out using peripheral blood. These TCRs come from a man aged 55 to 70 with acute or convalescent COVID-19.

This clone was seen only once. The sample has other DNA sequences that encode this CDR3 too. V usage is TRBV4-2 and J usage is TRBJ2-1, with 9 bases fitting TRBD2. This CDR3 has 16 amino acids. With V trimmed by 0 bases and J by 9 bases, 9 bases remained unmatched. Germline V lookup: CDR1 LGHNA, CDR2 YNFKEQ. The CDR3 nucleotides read TGTGCCAGCAGCCAAGAGCGGCGGGGGGGCCGAAGTGAGCAGTTCTTC. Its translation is CASSQERRGGRSEQFF.

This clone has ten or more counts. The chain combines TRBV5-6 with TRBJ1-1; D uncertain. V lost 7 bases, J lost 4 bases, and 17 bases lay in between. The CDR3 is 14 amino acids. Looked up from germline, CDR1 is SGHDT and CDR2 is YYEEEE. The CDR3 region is CASLDWGSSTEAFF. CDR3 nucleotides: TGTGCCAGCCTGGACTGGGGTTCAAGCACTGAAGCTTTCTTT.

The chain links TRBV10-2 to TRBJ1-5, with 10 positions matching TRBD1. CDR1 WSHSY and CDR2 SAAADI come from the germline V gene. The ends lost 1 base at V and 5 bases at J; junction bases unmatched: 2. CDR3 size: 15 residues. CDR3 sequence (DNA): TGCGCCAGCAGTGAGTTCGGGACAGGGGATCAGCCCCAGCATTTT. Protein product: CASSEFGTGDQPQHF.

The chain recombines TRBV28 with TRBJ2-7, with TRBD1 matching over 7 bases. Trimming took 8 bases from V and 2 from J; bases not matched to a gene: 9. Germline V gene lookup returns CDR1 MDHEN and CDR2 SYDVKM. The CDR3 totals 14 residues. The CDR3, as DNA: TGTGCCAGCCTCCCCTCCACAGGGGCCTACGAGCAGTACTTC. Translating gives CASLPSTGAYEQYF.

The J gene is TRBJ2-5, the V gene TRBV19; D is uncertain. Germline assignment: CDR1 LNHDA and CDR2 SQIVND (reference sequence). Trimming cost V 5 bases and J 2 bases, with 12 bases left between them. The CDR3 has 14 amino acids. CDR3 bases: TGTGCCAGTAGTCGACAAACCCGTCAAGAGACCCAGTACTTC. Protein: CASSRQTRQETQYF.

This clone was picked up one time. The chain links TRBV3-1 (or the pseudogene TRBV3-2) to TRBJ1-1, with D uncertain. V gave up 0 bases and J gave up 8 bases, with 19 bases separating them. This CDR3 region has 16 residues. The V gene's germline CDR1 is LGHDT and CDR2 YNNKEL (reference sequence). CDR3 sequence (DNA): TGTGCCAGCAGCCAAGAGCGGCCCCGAGGGCCCCTAGAAGCTTTCTTT. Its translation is CASSQERPRGPLEAFF.

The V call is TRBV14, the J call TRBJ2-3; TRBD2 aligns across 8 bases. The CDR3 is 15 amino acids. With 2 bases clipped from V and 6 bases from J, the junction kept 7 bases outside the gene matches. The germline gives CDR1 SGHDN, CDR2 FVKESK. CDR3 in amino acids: CASSQSGTSGDTQYF. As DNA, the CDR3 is TGTGCCAGCAGCCAATCCGGGACTAGTGGGGATACGCAGTATTTT.

The CDR3 DNA sequence: TGTGCCAGCAGCTTAAATGGGCAGGACCAAGAGACCCAGTACTTC. Its translation: CASSLNGQDQETQYF. The chain carries TRBV7-3 and TRBJ2-5; unclear D gene. The germline V and J ends were trimmed by 1 base and 0 bases, with 9 bases remaining between them. Germline V gene lookup returns CDR1 SGHTA and CDR2 FQGTGA. This CDR3 comprises 15 residues.

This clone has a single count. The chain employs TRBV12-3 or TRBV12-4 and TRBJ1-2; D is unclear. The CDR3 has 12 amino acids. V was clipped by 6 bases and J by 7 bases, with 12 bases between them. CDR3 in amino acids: CASRISPGGYTF. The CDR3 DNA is TGTGCCAGCAGAATTAGCCCGGGTGGCTACACCTTC.

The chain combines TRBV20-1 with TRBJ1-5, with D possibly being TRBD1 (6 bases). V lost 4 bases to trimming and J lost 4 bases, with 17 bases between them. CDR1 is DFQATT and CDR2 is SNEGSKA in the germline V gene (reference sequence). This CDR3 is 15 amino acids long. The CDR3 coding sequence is TGCAGTGCTATTGACGGGAAGGGGGATAATCAGCCCCAGCATTTT. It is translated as CSAIDGKGDNQPQHF.

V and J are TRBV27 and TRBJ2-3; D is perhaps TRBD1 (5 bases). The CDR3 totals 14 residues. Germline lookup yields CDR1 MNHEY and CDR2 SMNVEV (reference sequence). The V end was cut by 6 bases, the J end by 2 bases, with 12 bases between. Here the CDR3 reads CASRARALTDTQYF. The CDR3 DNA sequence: TGTGCCAGCAGGGCCAGGGCCCTCACAGATACGCAGTATTTT.

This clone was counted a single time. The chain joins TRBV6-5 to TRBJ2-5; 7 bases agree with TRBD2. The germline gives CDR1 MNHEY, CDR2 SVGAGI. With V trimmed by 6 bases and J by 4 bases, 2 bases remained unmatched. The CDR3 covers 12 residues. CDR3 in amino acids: CASRRGGETQYF. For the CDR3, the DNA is TGTGCCAGCAGACGCGGGGGAGAGACCCAGTACTTC.

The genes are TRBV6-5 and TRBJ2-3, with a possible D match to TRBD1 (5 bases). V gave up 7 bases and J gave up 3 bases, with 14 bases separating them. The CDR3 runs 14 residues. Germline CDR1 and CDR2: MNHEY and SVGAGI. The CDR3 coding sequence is TGTGCCAGCACCCAAGGGGTGTCAACAGATACGCAGTATTTT. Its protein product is CASTQGVSTDTQYF.

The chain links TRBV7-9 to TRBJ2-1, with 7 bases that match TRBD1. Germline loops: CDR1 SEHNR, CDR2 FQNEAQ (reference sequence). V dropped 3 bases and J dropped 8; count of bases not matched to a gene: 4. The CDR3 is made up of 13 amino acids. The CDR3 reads CASSLVTGYEQFF. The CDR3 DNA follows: TGTGCCAGCAGCTTGGTGACAGGGTATGAGCAGTTCTTC.